This T cell receptor (beta chain) was documented in a study of Ad26.COV2.S vaccination and SARS-CoV-2 variants. Study-wide points: Total T cell responses, in the TCR breadth and depth analyses, may have been underestimated.

The data were produced by immunoSEQ multiplex PCR, yet TCRdb's version contains in-frame clones alone and is incomplete. The table shows approximately 480,000 clones, with around nine tenths occurring only once. Described treatment: approximately 18 received Ad26.COV2.S at low or high dose, single or two shots; about 5 received placebo; per-sample allocation not given. Sampling occurred on day 63 after the first vaccine or placebo injection. In its sample, this clone was seen once. The antigen is not known. Sequence at one end of the junction differs from germline and may be a read error. The receptor was isolated from a person between 18 and 60 years old who received the Ad26.COV2.S COVID-19 vaccine or a placebo. This material consisted of peripheral blood, taken in a trial of Ad26.COV2.S vaccine versus placebo.

CDR3 residues: CASTAPNTEVFF. The CDR3 coding sequence is TGTGCCAGCACGGCCCCGAACACTGAAGTTTTCTTT. The genes are TRBV19 and TRBJ1-1; D is uncertain. This CDR3 has 12 amino acids. Per germline, CDR1 LNHDA and CDR2 SQIVND (reference sequence).